This is a list of T cell receptor beta chains from one sample in a study of blood T cells in healthy people across ages. TCRdb independently ran MiXCR on the 5' RACE reads; one entry per CDR3 protein. The table shows 950,000 to 1,200,000 distinct CDR3 sequences, with approximately 38% occurring only once. The specimen was blood. These receptors were taken from a man in his late teens or twenties in good health. The CDR3 runs from the conserved cysteine through the conserved F or W. The D gene is left open where the match is weak. Size values are once, few and many counts, or a class for expanded clones, and some rows have none.

D: -; J: TRBJ1-5; V: TRBV7-2; size: -; DNA: TGTGCCAGCAGCTTAGACAAAGTACAGCCCCAGCATTTT; CDR3: CASSLDKVQPQHF
D: -; J: TRBJ1-1; V: TRBV4-3; size: few; DNA: TGCGCCAGCAGCCAAGATATAAACCGGAAGAACACTGAAGCTTTCTTT; CDR3: CASSQDINRKNTEAFF
D: -; J: TRBJ2-3; V: TRBV5-1; size: -; DNA: TGCGCCAGCAGCCGGGGTGGGGGGGCAAACGCAGATACGCAGTATTTT; CDR3: CASSRGGGANADTQYF
D: -; J: TRBJ2-7; V: TRBV19; size: few; DNA: TGTGCCAGTAGTCGCCTTTTGGACCGCATCGATACCTACGAGCAGTACTTC; CDR3: CASSRLLDRIDTYEQYF
D: -; J: TRBJ2-2; V: TRBV12-3/TRBV12-4; size: -; DNA: TGTGCCAGCGGCCCTGAGTTTTCGAACACCGGGGAGCTGTTTTTT; CDR3: CASGPEFSNTGELFF
D: -; J: TRBJ2-5; V: TRBV3-1; size: -; DNA: TGTGCCAGCAGCCAAGATCCCGGGTCGGGTGAGACCCAGTACTTC; CDR3: CASSQDPGSGETQYF
D: TRBD1; J: TRBJ1-2; V: TRBV2; size: -; DNA: TGTGCCAGCAGACCGACAGGGGGCTTTGGCTACACCTTC; CDR3: CASRPTGGFGYTF
D: -; J: TRBJ2-5; V: TRBV6-5; size: -; DNA: TGTGCCAGCATGAGGGGGAATGAGCAGTACTTC; CDR3: CASMRGNEQYF
D: -; J: TRBJ2-1; V: TRBV20-1; size: -; DNA: TGCAGTGCTAGAGATGCCGACAAGCAAAAATACAATGAGCAGTTCTTC; CDR3: CSARDADKQKYNEQFF
D: -; J: TRBJ1-4; V: TRBV11-2; size: -; DNA: TGTGCCAGCAGCTTAGTGGCCCCCGGTTATGAAAAACTGTTTTTT; CDR3: CASSLVAPGYEKLFF
D: TRBD1; J: TRBJ1-5; V: TRBV3-1; size: few; DNA: TGTGCCAGCAGCCCACAGGGGCATCAGCCCCAGCATTTT; CDR3: CASSPQGHQPQHF
D: TRBD1; J: TRBJ2-5; V: TRBV15; size: -; DNA: TGTGCCACCAGCAGCAGTCGGGACAGGGAGACCCAGTACTTC; CDR3: CATSSSRDRETQYF
D: -; J: TRBJ2-5; V: TRBV6-6; size: few; DNA: TGTGCCAGCACCTACTCGGGGGCCCAGTACTTC; CDR3: CASTYSGAQYF
D: -; J: TRBJ1-2; V: TRBV29-1; size: -; DNA: TGCAGCGTTTACCCTGGACCCTTAACGGGTGGCTACACCTTC; CDR3: CSVYPGPLTGGYTF
D: TRBD2; J: TRBJ2-1; V: TRBV6-5; size: few; DNA: TGTGCCAGCAGTTCGATCTCTAGCGGGGGTTCCTACAATGAGCAGTTCTTC; CDR3: CASSSISSGGSYNEQFF
D: TRBD2; J: TRBJ2-1; V: TRBV7-2; size: once; DNA: TGTGCCAGCAGCTTAGCCGCACGGAGCGGGGGGTCCTACAATGAGCAGTTCTTC; CDR3: CASSLAARSGGSYNEQFF
D: -; J: TRBJ1-2; V: TRBV12-3/TRBV12-4; size: many; DNA: TGTGCCAGCAGTTTCACGGGAATCTATGGCTACACCTTC; CDR3: CASSFTGIYGYTF
D: TRBD1; J: TRBJ2-1; V: TRBV28; size: -; DNA: TGTGCCAGCAGTTCACCCAGACAGGGGTTCCATGAGCAGTTCTTC; CDR3: CASSSPRQGFHEQFF
D: TRBD1; J: TRBJ2-3; V: TRBV3-1; size: -; DNA: TGTGCCAGCAGCCAAGAGGTCCACAGGGGTTCGGATACGCAGTATTTT; CDR3: CASSQEVHRGSDTQYF
D: -; J: TRBJ2-1; V: TRBV13; size: many; DNA: TGTGCCAGCAGTTTTGGTGCAGAGTACAATGAGCAGTTCTTC; CDR3: CASSFGAEYNEQFF
D: -; J: TRBJ2-4; V: TRBV6-2/TRBV6-3; size: -; DNA: TGTGCCAGCAGTTACGGCGCGGCGGAGCGGGCCAAAAACATTCAGTACTTC; CDR3: CASSYGAAERAKNIQYF
D: -; J: TRBJ1-1; V: TRBV5-1; size: few; DNA: TGCGCCAGCAGCTTTGGCGGTATTCTGAACACTGAAGCTTTCTTT; CDR3: CASSFGGILNTEAFF
D: -; J: TRBJ2-3; V: TRBV5-1; size: few; DNA: TGCGCCAGCAGCTTGTGGGACCCAAAATACACAGATACGCAGTATTTT; CDR3: CASSLWDPKYTDTQYF
D: TRBD1; J: TRBJ1-2; V: TRBV28; size: -; DNA: TGTGCCAGCAGCCCTGGGACAGGGGCTGCAAACTATGGCTACACCTTC; CDR3: CASSPGTGAANYGYTF
D: TRBD1; J: TRBJ2-5; V: TRBV20-1; size: -; DNA: TGCAGTGCGACCCGCGGGACAGGGAAGACCCAGTACTTC; CDR3: CSATRGTGKTQYF
D: -; J: TRBJ1-1; V: TRBV4-1; size: -; DNA: TGCGCCAGCAGCCAAGAGGGGTCGGGGGGAATAACTGAAGCTTTCTTT; CDR3: CASSQEGSGGITEAFF
D: -; J: TRBJ2-1; V: TRBV5-1; size: many; DNA: TGCGCCAGCAGCTCCTCTCAGACTGGGTCCAATGAGCAGTTCTTC; CDR3: CASSSSQTGSNEQFF
D: -; J: TRBJ2-4; V: TRBV27; size: -; DNA: TGTGCCAGCAGTTTATTTCAGGGACCCAAAAACATTCAGTACTTC; CDR3: CASSLFQGPKNIQYF
D: -; J: TRBJ2-1; V: TRBV6-5; size: -; DNA: TGTGCCAGCAGTTACTCGGGGGACCCCTACAATGAGCAGTTCTTC; CDR3: CASSYSGDPYNEQFF
D: -; J: TRBJ1-2; V: TRBV20-1; size: -; DNA: TGCAGTGCTAGAGATGGATCCGCGGTGTATGGCTACACCTTC; CDR3: CSARDGSAVYGYTF
D: -; J: TRBJ1-1; V: TRBV3-1; size: -; DNA: TGTGCCAGCAGCCAAGTTGAAACGAACACTGAAGCTTTCTTT; CDR3: CASSQVETNTEAFF
D: -; J: TRBJ2-3; V: TRBV10-3; size: -; DNA: TGTGCCATCAGTGATCTTGGGGGAGATACGCAGTATTTT; CDR3: CAISDLGGDTQYF
D: TRBD1; J: TRBJ1-1; V: TRBV5-5; size: -; DNA: TGTGCCAGCAGCTTGGTACGGCAGGGGGGGATGAACACTGAAGCTTTCTTT; CDR3: CASSLVRQGGMNTEAFF
D: -; J: TRBJ1-1; V: TRBV12-3/TRBV12-4; size: once; DNA: TGTGCCAGCGACGGGACCGAAGCTTTCTTT; CDR3: CASDGTEAFF
D: -; J: TRBJ1-6; V: TRBV5-1; size: few; DNA: TGCGCCAGCAGCACAAAGGACGGGTATAATTCACCCCTCCACTTT; CDR3: CASSTKDGYNSPLHF
D: -; J: TRBJ2-3; V: TRBV6-5; size: -; DNA: TGTGCCAGCAGTTACTCGATCCAGGCACGCACAGATACGCAGTATTTT; CDR3: CASSYSIQARTDTQYF
D: -; J: TRBJ1-2; V: TRBV2; size: -; DNA: TGTGCCAGCAGAGGGGGGAGTAGGGGTGTCTACACCTTC; CDR3: CASRGGSRGVYTF
D: -; J: TRBJ1-1; V: TRBV6-2/TRBV6-3; size: few; DNA: TGTGCCAGCAATAGGCCCCTGGGAACTGAAGCTTTCTTT; CDR3: CASNRPLGTEAFF
D: -; J: TRBJ2-5; V: TRBV27; size: -; DNA: TGTGCCAGCAGTAAGGACAGTACATACTACAATGAGCAGTACTTC; CDR3: CASSKDSTYYNEQYF
D: TRBD2; J: TRBJ2-2; V: TRBV20-1; size: -; DNA: TGCAGTGCTAGAACTAGCGGCGGCGGGGAGCTGTTTTTT; CDR3: CSARTSGGGELFF
D: TRBD1; J: TRBJ2-1; V: TRBV29-1; size: -; DNA: TGCAGCGCCAGACAAGGAGGACAGGGGTTTTGGGAGCAGTTCTTC; CDR3: CSARQGGQGFWEQFF
D: -; J: TRBJ2-3; V: TRBV12-3/TRBV12-4; size: -; DNA: TGTGCCAGCAGCCCGAGAACAGATGCGCAGTATTTT; CDR3: CASSPRTDAQYF
D: -; J: TRBJ1-2; V: TRBV27; size: few; DNA: TGTGCCAGCAATCCGGACGGGGAAGGGCACTATGGCTACACCTTC; CDR3: CASNPDGEGHYGYTF
D: -; J: TRBJ1-1; V: TRBV9; size: -; DNA: TGTGCCGGCAGTGCTGGACGGATGAGCAACACTGAAGCTTTCTTT; CDR3: CAGSAGRMSNTEAFF
D: -; J: TRBJ2-3; V: TRBV10-3; size: -; DNA: TGTGCCATCAGTGGTAGTAGCGGTAGCACAGATACGCAGTATTTT; CDR3: CAISGSSGSTDTQYF
D: TRBD1; J: TRBJ1-1; V: TRBV10-3; size: -; DNA: TGTGCCATAAGACAGGGGATCCCCTCGAACACTGAAGCTTTCTTT; CDR3: CAIRQGIPSNTEAFF
D: -; J: TRBJ1-2; V: TRBV28; size: -; DNA: TGTACCAGCAGTTTTTCGGGAGACTATGGCTACACCTTC; CDR3: CTSSFSGDYGYTF
D: -; J: TRBJ2-5; V: TRBV27; size: -; DNA: TGTGCCAGTCCCCCGGTCAGGGGCAATGAGCAGTACTTC; CDR3: CASPPVRGNEQYF